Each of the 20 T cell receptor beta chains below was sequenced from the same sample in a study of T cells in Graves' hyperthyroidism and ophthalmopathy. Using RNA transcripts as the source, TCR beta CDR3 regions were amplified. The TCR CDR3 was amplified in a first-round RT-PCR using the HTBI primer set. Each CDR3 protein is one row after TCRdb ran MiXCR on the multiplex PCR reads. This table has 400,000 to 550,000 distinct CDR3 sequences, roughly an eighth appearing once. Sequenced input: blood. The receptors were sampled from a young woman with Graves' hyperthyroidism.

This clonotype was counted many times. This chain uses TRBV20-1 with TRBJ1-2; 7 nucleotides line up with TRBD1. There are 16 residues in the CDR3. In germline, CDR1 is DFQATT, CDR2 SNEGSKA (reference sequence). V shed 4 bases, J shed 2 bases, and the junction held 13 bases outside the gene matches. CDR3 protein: CSANFLRQGSNYGYTF. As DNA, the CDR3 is TGCAGTGCTAACTTCCTACGACAGGGATCCAACTATGGCTACACCTTC.

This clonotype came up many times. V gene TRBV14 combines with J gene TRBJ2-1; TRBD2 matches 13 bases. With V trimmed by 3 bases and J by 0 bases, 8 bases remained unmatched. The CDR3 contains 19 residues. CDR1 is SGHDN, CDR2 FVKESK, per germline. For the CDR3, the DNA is TGTGCCAGCAGCCACGCACCTACTAGCGGGAGGGTCTCCTACAATGAGCAGTTCTTC. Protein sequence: CASSHAPTSGRVSYNEQFF.

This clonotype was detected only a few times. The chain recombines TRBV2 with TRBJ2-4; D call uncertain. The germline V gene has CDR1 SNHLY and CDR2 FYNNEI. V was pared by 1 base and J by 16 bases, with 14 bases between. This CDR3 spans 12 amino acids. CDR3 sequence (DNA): TGTGCCAGCAGTGAAGTGGCCAGTGGGTACTACTTC. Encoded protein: CASSEVASGYYF.

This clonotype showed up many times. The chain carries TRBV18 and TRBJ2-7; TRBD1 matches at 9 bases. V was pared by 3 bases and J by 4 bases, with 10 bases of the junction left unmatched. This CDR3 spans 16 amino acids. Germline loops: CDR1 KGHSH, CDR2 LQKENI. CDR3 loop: CASSPPQGAWRYEQYF. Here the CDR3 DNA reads TGTGCCAGCTCACCCCCACAGGGGGCCTGGCGGTACGAGCAGTACTTC.

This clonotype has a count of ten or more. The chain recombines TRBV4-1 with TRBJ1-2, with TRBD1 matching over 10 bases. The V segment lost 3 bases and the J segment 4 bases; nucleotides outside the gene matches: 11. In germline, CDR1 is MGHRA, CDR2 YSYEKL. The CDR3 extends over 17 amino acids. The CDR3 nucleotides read TGCGCCAGCAGCCACCCCGGACAGGGGGAACGGGGCTATGGCTACACCTTC. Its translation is CASSHPGQGERGYGYTF.

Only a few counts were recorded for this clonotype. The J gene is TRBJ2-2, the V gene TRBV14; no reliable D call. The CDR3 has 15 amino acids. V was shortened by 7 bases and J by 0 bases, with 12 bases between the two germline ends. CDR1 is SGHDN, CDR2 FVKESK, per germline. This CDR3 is CASNPGGTNTGELFF. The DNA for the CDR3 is TGTGCCAGCAACCCAGGCGGCACGAACACCGGGGAGCTGTTTTTT.

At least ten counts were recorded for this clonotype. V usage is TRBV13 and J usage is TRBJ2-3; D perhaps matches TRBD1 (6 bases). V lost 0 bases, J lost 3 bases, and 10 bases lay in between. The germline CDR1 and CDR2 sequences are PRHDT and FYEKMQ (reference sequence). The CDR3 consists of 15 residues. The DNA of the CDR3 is TGTGCCAGCAGCTTAGGTGGACAGACTACAGATACGCAGTATTTT. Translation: CASSLGGQTTDTQYF.

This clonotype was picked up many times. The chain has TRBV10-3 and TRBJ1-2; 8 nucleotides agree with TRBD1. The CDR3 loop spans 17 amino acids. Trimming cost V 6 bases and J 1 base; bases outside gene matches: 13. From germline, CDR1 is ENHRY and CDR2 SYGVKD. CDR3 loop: CAIREDRGRQSNYGYTF. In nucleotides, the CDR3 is TGTGCCATCAGGGAAGACAGGGGCCGCCAAAGTAACTATGGCTACACCTTC.

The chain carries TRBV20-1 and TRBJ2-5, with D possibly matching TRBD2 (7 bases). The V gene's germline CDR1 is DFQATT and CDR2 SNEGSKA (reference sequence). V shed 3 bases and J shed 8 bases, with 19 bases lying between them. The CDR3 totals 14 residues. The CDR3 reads CSARGGAGARTQYF. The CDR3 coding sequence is TGCAGTGCTAGGGGGGGGGCGGGAGCTCGAACCCAGTACTTC.

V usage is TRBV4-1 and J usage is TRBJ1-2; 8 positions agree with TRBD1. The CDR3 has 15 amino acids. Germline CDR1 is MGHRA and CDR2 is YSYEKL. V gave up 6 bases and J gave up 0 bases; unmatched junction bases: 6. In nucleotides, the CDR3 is TGCGCCAGCAGATTACGGACAGGGACTAACTATGGCTACACCTTC. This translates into CASRLRTGTNYGYTF.

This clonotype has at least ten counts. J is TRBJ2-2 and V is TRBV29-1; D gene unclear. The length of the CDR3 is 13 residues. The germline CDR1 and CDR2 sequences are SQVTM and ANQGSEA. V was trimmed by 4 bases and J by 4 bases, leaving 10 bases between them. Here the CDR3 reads CSVGTAATGELFF. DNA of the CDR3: TGCAGCGTTGGGACGGCCGCCACCGGGGAGCTGTTTTTT.

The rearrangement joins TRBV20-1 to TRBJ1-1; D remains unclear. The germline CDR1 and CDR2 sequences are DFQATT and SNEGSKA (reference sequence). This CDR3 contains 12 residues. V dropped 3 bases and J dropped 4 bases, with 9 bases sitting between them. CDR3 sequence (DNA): TGCAGTGCTAGGAGACCAACCACTGAAGCTTTCTTT. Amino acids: CSARRPTTEAFF.

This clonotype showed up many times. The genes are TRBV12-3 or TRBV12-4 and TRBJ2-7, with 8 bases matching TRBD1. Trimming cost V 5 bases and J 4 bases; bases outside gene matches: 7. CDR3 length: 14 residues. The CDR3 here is CASSVGQAGYEQYF. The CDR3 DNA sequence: TGTGCCAGCAGTGTGGGACAGGCAGGATACGAGCAGTACTTC.

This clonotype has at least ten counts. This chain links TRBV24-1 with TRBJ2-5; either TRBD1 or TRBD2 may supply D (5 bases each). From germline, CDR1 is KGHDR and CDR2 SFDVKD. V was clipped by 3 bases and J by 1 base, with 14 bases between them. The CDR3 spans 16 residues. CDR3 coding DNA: TGTGCCACCAGTGATCCCGGGACGCGGACCCAAGAGACCCAGTACTTC. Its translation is CATSDPGTRTQETQYF.

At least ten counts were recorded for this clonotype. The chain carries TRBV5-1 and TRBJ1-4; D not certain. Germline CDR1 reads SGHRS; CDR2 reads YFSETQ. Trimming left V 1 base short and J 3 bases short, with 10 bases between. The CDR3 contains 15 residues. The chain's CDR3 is CASSLKAAANEKLFF. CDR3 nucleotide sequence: TGCGCCAGCAGCTTGAAGGCGGCAGCTAATGAAAAACTGTTTTTT.

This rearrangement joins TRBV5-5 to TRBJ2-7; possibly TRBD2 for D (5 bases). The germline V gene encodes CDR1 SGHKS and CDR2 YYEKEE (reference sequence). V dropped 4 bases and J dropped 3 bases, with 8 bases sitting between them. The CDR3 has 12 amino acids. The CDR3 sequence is CASSEDFYEQYV. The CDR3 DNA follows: TGTGCCAGCAGCGAGGACTTCTACGAGCAGTACGTC.

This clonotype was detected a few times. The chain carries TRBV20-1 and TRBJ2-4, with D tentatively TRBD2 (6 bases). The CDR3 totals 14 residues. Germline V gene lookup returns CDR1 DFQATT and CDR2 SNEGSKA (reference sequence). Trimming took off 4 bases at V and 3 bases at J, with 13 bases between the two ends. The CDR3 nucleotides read TGCAGTGCTAATAGCGGTCTGTTCAAAAACATTCAGTACTTC. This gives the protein CSANSGLFKNIQYF.

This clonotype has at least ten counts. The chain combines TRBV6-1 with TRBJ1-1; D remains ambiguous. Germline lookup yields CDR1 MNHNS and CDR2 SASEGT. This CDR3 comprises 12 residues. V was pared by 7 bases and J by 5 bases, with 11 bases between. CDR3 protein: CASNFERTEAFF. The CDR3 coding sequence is TGTGCCAGCAATTTTGAACGGACTGAAGCTTTCTTT.

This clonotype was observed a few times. The CDR3 loop reads CSARDQGLAGGGDTQYF. The DNA of the CDR3 is TGCAGTGCTAGAGATCAAGGACTAGCGGGAGGTGGGGATACGCAGTATTTT. The chain has TRBV20-1 and TRBJ2-3, with TRBD2 matching 14 bases. V gave up 0 bases and J gave up 6 bases; unmatched junction bases: 8. Germline V lookup: CDR1 DFQATT, CDR2 SNEGSKA (reference sequence). The CDR3 has 17 residues.

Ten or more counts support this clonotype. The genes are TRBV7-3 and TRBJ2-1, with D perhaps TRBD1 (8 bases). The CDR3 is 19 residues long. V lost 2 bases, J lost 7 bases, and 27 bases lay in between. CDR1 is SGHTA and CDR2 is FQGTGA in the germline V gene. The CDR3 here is CASSLLSLGGDRNKNEQFF. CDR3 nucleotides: TGTGCCAGCAGCTTACTCTCCTTGGGGGGGGACAGGAATAAGAATGAGCAGTTCTTC.